The clone carrying this T cell receptor beta chain was observed once. Its antigen is as yet unknown. The sample originates from a study of blood T cells in healthy people across ages. The authors extracted at least 5.5 micrograms of total RNA per sample. A second roughly 7 to 11 cycle PCR used barcoded and J-beta primers. A tag from a template-switch adaptor with 12 random nucleotides marked each cDNA molecule. MiXCR, run by TCRdb on the 5' RACE reads, gives a single entry per CDR3 protein. The sample yields about 1,400,000 distinct CDR3 sequences, approximately 38% seen once. Study-level points and caveats: Percentage of naive T cells showed a strong correlation with TCR beta diversity. Estimates of total diversity, which came from one million sequenced T cells, were considered to be underestimates.

The CDR3 has 13 residues. In germline, CDR1 is MNHEY, CDR2 SVGAGI. V dropped 9 bases and J dropped 6; count of bases not matched to a gene: 8. Sequencing input: blood. The source is a woman aged 18 to 35 in good health. The rearrangement joins TRBV6-5 to TRBJ2-7; 10 nucleotides align to TRBD1. CDR3 DNA: TGTGCCAGTTCGGGACAGGGGAAATCCGAGCAGTACTTC. Its translation: CASSGQGKSEQYF.